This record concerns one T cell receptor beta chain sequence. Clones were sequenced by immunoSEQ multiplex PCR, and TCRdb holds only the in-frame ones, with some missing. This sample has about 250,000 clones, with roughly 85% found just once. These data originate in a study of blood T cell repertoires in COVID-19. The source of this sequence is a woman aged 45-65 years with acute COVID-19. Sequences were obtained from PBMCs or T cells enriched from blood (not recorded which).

This CDR3 reads CASSVLPIGDTQYF. The CDR3 nucleotides are TGTGCCAGCAGCGTATTGCCCATCGGAGATACGCAGTATTTT. The chain employs TRBV9 and TRBJ2-3; D gene unclear. From germline, CDR1 is SGDLS and CDR2 YYNGEE. This CDR3 region has 14 residues. Between the trimmed V and J ends, which lost 1 base and 5 bases, there was a span of 11 bases. The full variable domain, its missing parts supplied by reference TRBV9 and TRBJ2-3, is DSGVTQTPKHLITATGQRVTLRCSPRSGDLSVYWYQQSLDQGLQFLIQYYNGEERAKGNILERFSAQQFPDLHSELNLSSLELGDSALYFCASSVLPIGDTQYFGPGTRLTVL.